This is a list of T cell receptor beta chains from one sample in a study of blood T cell repertoires in COVID-19. Repertoires were generated with immunoSEQ multiplex PCR, while TCRdb's copy carries only in-frame clones and drops some. The sample records hundreds of thousands of clones, around 90% being singletons. The sequenced material came from peripheral blood. The receptors were gathered from a woman aged 40 to 55 with COVID-19, enrolled during active disease. CDR3s include the opening cysteine and the closing phenylalanine or tryptophan. The D gene is left open where the match is weak. Clone size is not always given. Where it is, it says once, few, many or a class for expanded clones.

v_call,cdr3_length,d_call,j_call,clone_size,cdr3_aa,cdr3_nt
TRBV19,17,TRBD2,TRBJ2-3,NA,CASSNDKLAVSTDTQYF,TGTGCCAGTAGTAATGATAAACTAGCGGTTAGCACAGATACGCAGTATTTT
TRBV5-1,15,TRBD1,TRBJ1-4,NA,CASSPSGTGSEKLFF,TGCGCCAGCAGCCCCTCGGGGACAGGGAGTGAAAAACTGTTTTTT
TRBV11-2,12,NA,TRBJ2-3,NA,CASRPSGDTQYF,TGTGCCAGCAGACCGAGCGGGGATACGCAGTATTTT
TRBV12-3/TRBV12-4,13,NA,TRBJ2-7,NA,CASSYGVSYEQYF,TGTGCCAGCAGTTACGGGGTCTCCTACGAGCAGTACTTC
TRBV6-1,13,NA,TRBJ2-7,NA,CASSDRVSYEQYF,TGTGCCAGCAGTGATCGGGTTTCCTACGAGCAGTACTTC
TRBV5-1,14,NA,TRBJ2-7,NA,CASSLEAVTYEQYF,TGCGCCAGCAGCTTGGAAGCGGTGACCTACGAGCAGTACTTC
TRBV2,15,TRBD1,TRBJ1-5,once,CASSERTGGNQPQHF,TGTGCCAGCAGTGAACGGACAGGGGGAAATCAGCCCCAGCATTTT
TRBV19,15,NA,TRBJ1-2,NA,CASSNQEASPYGYTF,TGTGCCAGTAGTAATCAGGAGGCGAGCCCGTATGGCTACACCTTC
TRBV6-5,16,TRBD2,TRBJ2-1,NA,CASSYSIAGPNNEQFF,TGTGCCAGCAGTTACTCGATAGCGGGGCCTAACAATGAGCAGTTCTTC
TRBV30,13,NA,TRBJ2-3,NA,CAWSPGVTDTQYF,TGTGCCTGGAGCCCTGGAGTCACAGATACGCAGTATTTT
TRBV6-6,15,NA,TRBJ1-1,NA,CASSYGRRVNTEAFF,TGTGCCAGCAGTTACGGGAGAAGGGTGAACACTGAAGCTTTCTTT
TRBV9,16,NA,TRBJ2-2,NA,CASSVARGRGTGELFF,TGTGCCAGCAGCGTAGCTAGAGGCAGGGGCACCGGGGAGCTGTTTTTT
TRBV6-1,15,NA,TRBJ2-7,few,CASSEAQLQSYEQYF,TGTGCCAGCAGTGAAGCGCAATTACAGTCCTACGAGCAGTACTTC
TRBV28,13,NA,TRBJ1-2,NA,CASSLKAGKNYTF,TGTGCCAGCAGTTTAAAGGCAGGGAAGAACTACACCTTC
TRBV5-4,14,NA,TRBJ2-5,NA,CASSLLDGKETQYF,TGTGCCAGCAGCCTCTTGGACGGGAAAGAGACCCAGTACTTC
TRBV4-1,16,TRBD1,TRBJ1-3,NA,CASSSPGQLSGNTIYF,TGCGCCAGCAGCAGCCCGGGACAGCTCTCTGGAAACACCATATATTTT
TRBV10-3,18,TRBD1,TRBJ1-1,NA,CAISEAGTGLGVNTEAFF,TGTGCCATCAGTGAGGCCGGGACAGGGTTGGGGGTGAACACTGAAGCTTTCTTT
TRBV12-3/TRBV12-4,13,TRBD1,TRBJ2-7,NA,CASSGQGKHEQYF,TGTGCCAGCAGTGGACAGGGTAAACACGAGCAGTACTTC
TRBV28,14,TRBD1,TRBJ2-7,NA,CASTSWGQGYEQYF,TGTGCCAGCACTTCCTGGGGACAGGGCTACGAGCAGTACTTC
TRBV6-5,13,NA,TRBJ2-7,once,CASSYSPTYEQYF,TGTGCCAGCAGTTACTCGCCTACCTACGAGCAGTACTTC
TRBV7-9,13,NA,TRBJ2-7,few,CASTFGSSYEQYF,TGTGCCAGCACCTTCGGGAGCTCCTACGAGCAGTACTTC
TRBV5-6,16,TRBD2,TRBJ2-7,NA,CASSWGLAGKSYEQYF,TGTGCCAGCAGCTGGGGACTAGCGGGAAAGTCTTACGAGCAGTACTTC
TRBV7-2,15,TRBD1,TRBJ1-1,NA,CASSASPGQATEAFF,TGTGCCAGCAGCGCCAGCCCAGGACAGGCTACCGAAGCTTTCTTT
TRBV7-9,14,TRBD1,TRBJ1-1,NA,CASSPVRDSTEAFF,TGTGCCAGCAGCCCCGTCCGGGACAGCACTGAAGCTTTCTTT
TRBV28,16,NA,TRBJ2-4,NA,CASSFDRSLAKNIQYF,TGTGCCAGCAGTTTCGACAGATCCCTAGCCAAAAACATTCAGTACTTC
TRBV6-5,14,NA,TRBJ1-2,once,CASSSGTGGEGYTF,TGTGCCAGCAGTTCCGGTACGGGGGGGGAAGGCTACACCTTC
TRBV28,17,TRBD1,TRBJ2-6,NA,CASNSQGAPAGANVLTF,TGTGCCAGCAACTCACAGGGGGCGCCAGCCGGGGCCAACGTCCTGACTTTC